Listed here are 10 T cell receptor beta chains from one sample, sequenced in a study of blood T cell repertoires in COVID-19. The assay was immunoSEQ multiplex PCR, and TCRdb's table has in-frame clones only and misses some. Of about 400,000 clones listed, roughly 87% were seen once; the top ten hold 2.5% to 3.5%. The sequencing input was PBMCs or T cells enriched from blood (not recorded which). The receptors originated from a woman in her twenties or thirties who had recovered from COVID-19.

The V call is TRBV7-2, the J call TRBJ2-2; the match to TRBD1 covers 9 bases. Germline V gene lookup returns CDR1 SGHTA and CDR2 FQGNSA. Trimming took 5 bases from V and 3 from J; bases not matched to a gene: 4. The CDR3 spans 15 residues. In DNA form, the CDR3 reads TGTGCCAGCAGCCCGGGACAGGGTTACACCGGGGAGCTGTTTTTT. It yields the protein CASSPGQGYTGELFF.

V gene TRBV18 combines with J gene TRBJ2-2; no definite D call. Germline CDR1 and CDR2: KGHSH and LQKENI. V was clipped by 3 bases and J by 2 bases, with 10 bases between them. This CDR3 comprises 15 residues. CDR3 bases: TGTGCCAGCTCACCTTCAGCGATCAACACCGGGGAGCTGTTTTTT. This translates into CASSPSAINTGELFF. The whole variable domain, filled in from reference TRBV18 and TRBJ2-2, reads NAGVMQNPRHLVRRRGQEARLRCSPMKGHSHVYWYRQLPEEGLKFMVYLQKENIIDESGMPKERFSAEFPKEGPSILRIQQVVRGDSAAYFCASSPSAINTGELFFGEGSRLTVL.

The chain links TRBV30 to TRBJ2-7, with D possibly TRBD2 on 6 matching bases. The CDR3 spans 14 residues. CDR1 and CDR2 from the germline V gene are GTSNPN and SVGIG (reference sequence). With 0 bases removed from V and 3 bases from J, the gap between germline ends came to 12 bases. The CDR3 sequence is CAWSVLAPGYEQYF. The CDR3 DNA reads TGTGCCTGGAGTGTCCTAGCGCCAGGCTACGAGCAGTACTTC.

This rearrangement joins TRBV3-1 (or the pseudogene TRBV3-2) to TRBJ1-1, with D tentatively TRBD1 (5 bases). The V gene's germline CDR1 is LGHDT and CDR2 YNNKEL (reference sequence). The CDR3 covers 16 residues. V lost 6 bases to trimming and J lost 6 bases, with 23 bases between them. The CDR3 DNA is TGTGCCAGCAGTGGGGGAGGAGGGGTCTTGGTCTCTGAAGCTTTCTTT. It encodes CASSGGGGVLVSEAFF.

The chain is built from TRBV10-3 and TRBJ2-2; the match to TRBD2 covers 7 bases. The CDR3 is made up of 17 amino acids. Germline V CDR1 and CDR2: ENHRY, SYGVKD. Trimming cost V 3 bases and J 6 bases; bases outside gene matches: 13. The CDR3 protein is CAISEGPGGGYAGELFF. The CDR3 DNA sequence: TGTGCCATCAGTGAAGGTCCGGGCGGGGGATATGCCGGGGAGCTGTTTTTT.

As regards this clone: The sample contains more than one DNA sequence encoding this CDR3. The J gene is TRBJ1-1, the V gene TRBV5-1; weak D call: TRBD1 (5 bases). V lost 4 bases to trimming and J lost 2 bases, with 9 bases between them. The CDR3 sequence is 13 residues long. Germline loops: CDR1 SGHRS, CDR2 YFSETQ. CDR3 sequence reads: CASSLQGNTEAFF. The CDR3 DNA reads TGCGCCAGCAGCCTCCAGGGAAACACTGAAGCTTTCTTT.

The chain carries TRBV7-9 and TRBJ1-5; D is uncertain. The V and J ends lost 3 bases and 3 bases respectively, with 9 bases between them. The germline V gene has CDR1 SEHNR and CDR2 FQNEAQ (reference sequence). The CDR3 is 14 residues long. CDR3 nucleotides: TGTGCCAGCAGCTTGAGTCCGTACAATCAGCCCCAGCATTTT. Amino acid sequence: CASSLSPYNQPQHF.

The rearrangement links TRBV3-1 (or the pseudogene TRBV3-2) to TRBJ2-2; 11 positions match TRBD2. CDR3 size: 15 residues. CDR1 and CDR2 from the germline V gene are LGHDT and YNNKEL (reference sequence). V trimming: 6 bases; J trimming: 6 bases; junction bases outside the gene matches: 6. The DNA for the CDR3 is TGTGCCAGCAGAATAGCGGGAGGGCTCGCCGGGGAGCTGTTTTTT. It is translated as CASRIAGGLAGELFF.

The chain uses TRBV5-4 and TRBJ2-7; D not certain. The CDR3 runs 14 residues. The V gene's germline CDR1 is SGHNT and CDR2 YYREEE (reference sequence). The V gene lost 0 bases and the J gene lost 6 bases, with 13 bases spanning the gap. CDR3: CASSLGQAPGEQYF. CDR3 coding DNA: TGTGCCAGCAGCTTGGGGCAGGCCCCCGGCGAGCAGTACTTC.

The chain carries TRBV24-1 and TRBJ1-1; 8 bases match TRBD1. The V gene's germline CDR1 is KGHDR and CDR2 SFDVKD. The CDR3 consists of 15 residues. The ends lost 5 bases at V and 1 base at J; junction bases unmatched: 5. In nucleotides, the CDR3 is TGTGCCACCAGTGCCGGGGGGACAGGGAACACTGAAGCTTTCTTT. Encoded protein: CATSAGGTGNTEAFF.